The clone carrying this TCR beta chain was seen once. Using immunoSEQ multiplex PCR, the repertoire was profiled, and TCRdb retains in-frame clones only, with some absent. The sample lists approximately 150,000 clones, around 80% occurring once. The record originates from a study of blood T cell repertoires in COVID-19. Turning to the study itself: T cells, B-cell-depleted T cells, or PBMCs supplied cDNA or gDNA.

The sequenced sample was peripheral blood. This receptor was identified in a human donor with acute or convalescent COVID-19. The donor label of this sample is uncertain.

The CDR3 DNA sequence: TGTGCCAGTGACAGGGAGGCCTACAATGAGCAGTTCTTC. Translated, it gives CASDREAYNEQFF. This rearrangement joins TRBV2 to TRBJ2-1; the D gene is possibly TRBD1 (7 bases). This CDR3 has 13 residues. The V end was cut by 9 bases, the J end by 2 bases, with 11 bases between. Germline CDR1 and CDR2: SNHLY and FYNNEI.